One and the same sample provided the 9 T cell receptor beta chains below, sequenced in a study of Graves' ophthalmopathy and Graves' hyperthyroidism. Amplifying from RNA transcripts, the study obtained TCR beta CDR3 regions. Second-round multiplex PCR came after first-round RT-PCR with HTBI primers. TCRdb re-analysed the multiplex PCR reads in MiXCR, keeping a single row per CDR3 protein. The data show fewer than 650,000 distinct CDR3 sequences, with about 20% seen just once and approximately 7.7% held by the top ten. The sequencing sample was made of peripheral blood. The receptors here all came from a woman aged 18 to 35 with stable Graves' hyperthyroidism. Some clones in this sample may be carry-over from other donors' samples.

In its sample, this clonotype was seen many times. The chain carries TRBV6-4 and TRBJ1-5; D is unclear. Germline lookup yields CDR1 MRHNA and CDR2 SNTAGT. This CDR3 is built from 19 residues. Trimming shortened V by 6 bases and J by 2 bases, and 26 bases separated the two germline ends. DNA of the CDR3: TGTGCCAGCAGCCCCCGAAGAGGAGGTCCCGGGGTGGGCAATCAGCCCCAGCATTTT. It translates to CASSPRRGGPGVGNQPQHF.

The J gene is TRBJ2-5, the V gene TRBV11-2; D is undetermined. The CDR3 length is 13 residues. V lost 1 base and J lost 4, with 7 bases in between. CDR1 SGHAT and CDR2 FQNNGV come from the germline V gene. The CDR3 sequence: CASSLGMGETQYF. In nucleotides, the CDR3 is TGTGCCAGCAGCTTAGGGATGGGAGAGACCCAGTACTTC.

This chain uses TRBV28 with TRBJ2-2; 9 bases map to TRBD2. Per the germline V gene, CDR1 is MDHEN and CDR2 is SYDVKM. Losses at the gene ends were 5 bases for V and 3 bases for J; bases not matched to a gene: 4. This CDR3 region has 15 residues. CDR3 amino acids: CASSGTSRHTGELFF. As DNA, the CDR3 is TGTGCCAGCAGTGGGACTAGCCGACACACCGGGGAGCTGTTTTTT.

V and J are TRBV6-1 and TRBJ1-5; 10 nucleotides line up with TRBD1. Germline trimming cut 5 bases from V and 6 bases from J; bases unmatched to any gene: 10. CDR3 length equals 16 residues. Germline assignment: CDR1 MNHNS and CDR2 SASEGT. The DNA for the CDR3 is TGTGCCAGCAGTCCAACCGGGACAGGGGATCGTCAGCCCCAGCATTTT. The encoded protein is CASSPTGTGDRQPQHF.

This clonotype was detected many times. The chain joins TRBV6-5 to TRBJ1-2; TRBD1 might be the D (6 bases). Trimming shortened V by 6 bases and J by 5 bases, and 16 bases separated the two germline ends. Per germline, CDR1 MNHEY and CDR2 SVGAGI. This CDR3 contains 14 residues. The CDR3 is CASRPAGTRYGYTF. The CDR3 nucleotides read TGTGCCAGCAGGCCGGCGGGGACACGTTATGGCTACACCTTC.

This clonotype has ten or more counts. The J gene is TRBJ2-2, the V gene TRBV6-1; D is possibly TRBD1 (5 bases). Germline CDR1 and CDR2: MNHNS and SASEGT. The CDR3 is 13 amino acids. V lost 7 bases, J lost 6 bases, and 12 bases lay in between. This CDR3 is CASNRAGSGELFF. The CDR3 DNA is TGTGCCAGCAATCGGGCAGGGTCCGGGGAGCTGTTTTTT.

The sample holds many counts of this clonotype. The rearrangement joins TRBV29-1 to TRBJ2-5, with 9 bases identical to TRBD1. J was trimmed by 4 bases and V by 6 bases; bases with no gene match: 6. Germline lookup yields CDR1 SQVTM and CDR2 ANQGSEA. The CDR3 totals 13 residues. As DNA, the CDR3 is TGCAGCGTGAGACAGGGGGTGGGAGAGACCCAGTACTTC. Translating it yields CSVRQGVGETQYF.

The chain links TRBV14 to TRBJ1-2; tentatively, D is TRBD1 (5 bases). Germline CDR1 and CDR2: SGHDN and FVKESK. Between the trimmed V and J ends, which lost 4 bases and 8 bases, there was a span of 14 bases. This CDR3 is 13 amino acids long. CDR3 bases: TGTGCCAGCAGCCGGGACGGCGGCTACGGCTACACCTTC. It specifies CASSRDGGYGYTF. The full variable domain, with the rest looked up from reference TRBV14 and TRBJ1-2, is EAGVTQFPSHSVIEKGQTVTLRCDPISGHDNLYWYRRVMGKEIKFLLHFVKESKQDESGMPNNRFLAERTGGTYSTLKVQPAELEDSGVYFCASSRDGGYGYTFGSGTRLTVV.

Many counts were recorded for this clonotype. CDR3 amino acids: CASSSPYRTGAGEQYF. DNA for the CDR3: TGTGCCAGCAGCTCACCTTATCGGACAGGGGCAGGCGAGCAGTACTTC. The rearrangement joins TRBV7-6 to TRBJ2-7; 9 nucleotides align to TRBD1. Trimming cost V 4 bases and J 6 bases; bases outside gene matches: 13. The germline V gene has CDR1 SGHVS and CDR2 FNYEAQ. This CDR3 is built from 16 residues.